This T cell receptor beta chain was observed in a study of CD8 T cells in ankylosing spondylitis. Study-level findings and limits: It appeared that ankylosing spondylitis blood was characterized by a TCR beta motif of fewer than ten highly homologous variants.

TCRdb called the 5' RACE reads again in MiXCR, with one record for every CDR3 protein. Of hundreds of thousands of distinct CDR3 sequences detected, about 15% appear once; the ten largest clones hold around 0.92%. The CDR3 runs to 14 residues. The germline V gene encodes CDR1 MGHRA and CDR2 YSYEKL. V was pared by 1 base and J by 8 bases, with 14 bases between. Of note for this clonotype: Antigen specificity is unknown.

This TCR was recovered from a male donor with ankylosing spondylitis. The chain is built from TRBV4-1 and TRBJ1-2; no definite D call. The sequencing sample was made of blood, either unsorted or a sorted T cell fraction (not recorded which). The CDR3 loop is CASSQAGSADGYTF. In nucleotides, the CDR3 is TGCGCCAGCAGCCAAGCGGGGAGTGCGGACGGCTACACCTTC.